The clone carrying this TCR beta chain was counted many times. No antigen is known for it. TCRdb itself ran the 5' RACE reads through MiXCR, one entry per CDR3 protein. This sample has around 890,000 distinct CDR3 sequences, with approximately 10% found just once. Germline CDR1 and CDR2: SGHRS and YFSETQ. The CDR3 is made up of 14 amino acids. The ends were cut back, 4 bases at V and 3 bases at J, with 11 bases in the middle. This entry is derived from a study of CD8 T cells in ankylosing spondylitis. Findings and limits, study-wide: The study identified a TCR beta motif of fewer than 10 highly homologous variants that appeared characteristic of ankylosing spondylitis blood.

This TCR was sampled from a male donor with ankylosing spondylitis. The rearrangement links TRBV5-1 to TRBJ2-1, with D perhaps TRBD2 (6 bases). The specimen was blood, either unsorted or a sorted T cell fraction (not recorded which). The CDR3: CASSLGLDYNEQFF. The CDR3 DNA reads TGCGCCAGCAGCCTGGGACTTGACTACAATGAGCAGTTCTTC.